The clone carrying this T cell receptor (beta chain) was counted ten times or more. Its antigen is unknown. V lost 7 bases and J 0 bases, leaving 10 bases between the germline ends. The CDR3 has 14 residues. Germline CDR1 and CDR2: ENHRY and SYGVKD. This entry is derived from a study of T-cell memory formation after mild COVID-19. Whole-study results and caveats: Memory cells collected pre-infection included some clones that later responded, suggesting cross-reactive memory joined. Clones that got smaller from day 15 to 85 had even CD4/CD8, while clones growing later tipped toward CD4+.

TCRdb analysed the 5' RACE reads with MiXCR anew, one entry per CDR3 protein. Altogether nearly 250,000 distinct CDR3 sequences are present, approximately 15% being singletons, with the ten largest covering over 2%. This TCR was recovered from an adult woman who had mild COVID-19 (a few samples of this study predate the infection). Cell type and time point are not known. The chain employs TRBV10-3 and TRBJ2-1; D is unresolved. Sample: PBMCs or a T cell subset sorted from them (not recorded which). In nucleotides, the CDR3 is TGTGCCATCACGGCCGGAAGCTCCTACAATGAGCAGTTCTTC. This codes for CAITAGSSYNEQFF.